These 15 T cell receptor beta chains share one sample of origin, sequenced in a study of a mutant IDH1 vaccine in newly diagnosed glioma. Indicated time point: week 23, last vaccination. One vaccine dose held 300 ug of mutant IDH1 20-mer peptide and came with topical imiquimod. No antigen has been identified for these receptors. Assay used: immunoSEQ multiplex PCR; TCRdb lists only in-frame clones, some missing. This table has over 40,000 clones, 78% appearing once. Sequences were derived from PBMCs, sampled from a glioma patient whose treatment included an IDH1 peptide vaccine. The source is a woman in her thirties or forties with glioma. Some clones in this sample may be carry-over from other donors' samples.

The CDR3 is CASSLLRGGTEAFF. The CDR3 DNA follows: TGTGCCAGCAGTTTACTTCGAGGAGGCACTGAAGCTTTCTTT. The rearrangement joins TRBV27 to TRBJ1-1; D gene ambiguous. Trimming took off 2 bases at V and 4 bases at J, with 11 bases between the two ends. CDR1 MNHEY and CDR2 SMNVEV come from the germline V gene (reference sequence). CDR3 size: 14 residues.

CDR3 in DNA: TGCAGTGCTAGGATCCCAGATACGCAGTATTTT. Translation: CSARIPDTQYF. The chain couples TRBV20-1 to TRBJ2-3; D gene ambiguous. The CDR3 consists of 11 residues. In germline, CDR1 is DFQATT, CDR2 SNEGSKA (reference sequence). V lost 3 bases and J 4 bases, leaving 5 bases between the germline ends.

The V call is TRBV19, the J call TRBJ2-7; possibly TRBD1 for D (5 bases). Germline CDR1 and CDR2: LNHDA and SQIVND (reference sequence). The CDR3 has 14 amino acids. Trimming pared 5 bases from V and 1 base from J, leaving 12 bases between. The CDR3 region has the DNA TGTGCCAGTAGTGAGACAGCACAATCCTACGAGCAGTACTTC. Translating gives CASSETAQSYEQYF.

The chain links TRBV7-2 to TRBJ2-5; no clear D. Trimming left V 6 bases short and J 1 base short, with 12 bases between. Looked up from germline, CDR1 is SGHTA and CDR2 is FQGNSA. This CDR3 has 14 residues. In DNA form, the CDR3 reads TGTGCCAGCAGTCGACGATCTTCCCAAGAGACCCAGTACTTC. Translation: CASSRRSSQETQYF.

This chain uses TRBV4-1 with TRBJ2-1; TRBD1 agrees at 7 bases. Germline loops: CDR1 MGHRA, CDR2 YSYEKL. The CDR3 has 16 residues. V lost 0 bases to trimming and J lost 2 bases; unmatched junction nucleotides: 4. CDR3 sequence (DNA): TGCGCCAGCAGCCAAGATACAGGGGACGCCTACAATGAGCAGTTCTTC. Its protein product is CASSQDTGDAYNEQFF.

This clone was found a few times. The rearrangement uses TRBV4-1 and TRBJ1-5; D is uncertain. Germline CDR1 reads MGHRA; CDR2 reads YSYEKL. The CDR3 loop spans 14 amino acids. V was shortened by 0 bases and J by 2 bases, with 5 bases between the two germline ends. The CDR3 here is CASSQEDGNQPQHF. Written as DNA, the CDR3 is TGCGCCAGCAGCCAAGAGGACGGCAATCAGCCCCAGCATTTT.

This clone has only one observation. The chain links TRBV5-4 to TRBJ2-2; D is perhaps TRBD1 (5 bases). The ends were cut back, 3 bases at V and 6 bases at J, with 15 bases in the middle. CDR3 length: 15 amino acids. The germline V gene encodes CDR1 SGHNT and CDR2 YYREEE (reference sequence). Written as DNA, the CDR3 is TGTGCCAGCAGCTCCCCCAGGGCCCCGGCCGGGGAGCTGTTTTTT. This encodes CASSSPRAPAGELFF.

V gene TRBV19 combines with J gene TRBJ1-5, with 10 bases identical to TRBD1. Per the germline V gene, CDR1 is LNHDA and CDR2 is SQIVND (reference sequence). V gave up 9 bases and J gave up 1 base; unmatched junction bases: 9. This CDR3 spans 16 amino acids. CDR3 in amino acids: CASQDRGRMSNQPQHF. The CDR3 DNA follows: TGTGCCAGCCAAGACAGGGGGCGAATGAGCAATCAGCCCCAGCATTTT.

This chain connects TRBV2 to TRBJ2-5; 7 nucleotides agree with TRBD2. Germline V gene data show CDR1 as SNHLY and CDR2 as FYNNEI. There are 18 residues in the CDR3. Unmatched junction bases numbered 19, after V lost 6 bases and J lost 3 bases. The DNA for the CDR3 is TGTGCCAGCAGGGTCGGTGGGGGAGGGGATGCGGGAGAAGAGACCCAGTACTTC. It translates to CASRVGGGGDAGEETQYF.

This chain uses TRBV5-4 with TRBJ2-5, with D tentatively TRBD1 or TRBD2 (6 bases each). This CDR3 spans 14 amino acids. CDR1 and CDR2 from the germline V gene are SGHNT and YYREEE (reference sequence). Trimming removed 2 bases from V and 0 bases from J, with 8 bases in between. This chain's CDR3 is CASSLGGYQETQYF. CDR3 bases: TGTGCCAGCAGCTTAGGGGGGTACCAAGAGACCCAGTACTTC.

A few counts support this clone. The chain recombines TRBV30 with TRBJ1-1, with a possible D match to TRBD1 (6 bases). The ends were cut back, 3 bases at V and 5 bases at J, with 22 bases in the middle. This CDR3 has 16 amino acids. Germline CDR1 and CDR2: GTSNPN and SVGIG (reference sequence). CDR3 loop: CAWSARRDTQGTEAFF. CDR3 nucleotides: TGTGCCTGGAGCGCTCGACGGGACACCCAAGGAACTGAAGCTTTCTTT.

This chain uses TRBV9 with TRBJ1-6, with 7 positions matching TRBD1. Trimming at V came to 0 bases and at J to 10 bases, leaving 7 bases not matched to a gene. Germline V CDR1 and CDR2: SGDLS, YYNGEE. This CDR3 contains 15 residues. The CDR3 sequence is CASSVDWDSDSPLHF. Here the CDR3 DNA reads TGTGCCAGCAGCGTAGATTGGGACAGTGACTCACCCCTCCACTTT.

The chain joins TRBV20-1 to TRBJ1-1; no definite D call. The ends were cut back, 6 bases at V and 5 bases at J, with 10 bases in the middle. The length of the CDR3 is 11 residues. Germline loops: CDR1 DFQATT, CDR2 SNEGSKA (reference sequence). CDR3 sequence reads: CSASRATEAFF. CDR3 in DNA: TGCAGTGCGTCTCGGGCAACTGAAGCTTTCTTT.

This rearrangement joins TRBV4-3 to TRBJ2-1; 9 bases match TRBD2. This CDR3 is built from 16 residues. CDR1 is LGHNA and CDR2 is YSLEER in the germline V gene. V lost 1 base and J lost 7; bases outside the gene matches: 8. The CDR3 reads CASSQGWREGWNEQFF. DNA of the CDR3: TGCGCCAGCAGCCAAGGATGGCGGGAGGGCTGGAATGAGCAGTTCTTC.

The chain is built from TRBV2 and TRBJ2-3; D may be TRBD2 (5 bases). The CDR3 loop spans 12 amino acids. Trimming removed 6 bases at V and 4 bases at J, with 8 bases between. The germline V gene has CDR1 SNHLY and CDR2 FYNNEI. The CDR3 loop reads CASREDSDTQYF. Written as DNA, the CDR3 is TGTGCCAGCAGGGAGGACTCAGATACGCAGTATTTT.